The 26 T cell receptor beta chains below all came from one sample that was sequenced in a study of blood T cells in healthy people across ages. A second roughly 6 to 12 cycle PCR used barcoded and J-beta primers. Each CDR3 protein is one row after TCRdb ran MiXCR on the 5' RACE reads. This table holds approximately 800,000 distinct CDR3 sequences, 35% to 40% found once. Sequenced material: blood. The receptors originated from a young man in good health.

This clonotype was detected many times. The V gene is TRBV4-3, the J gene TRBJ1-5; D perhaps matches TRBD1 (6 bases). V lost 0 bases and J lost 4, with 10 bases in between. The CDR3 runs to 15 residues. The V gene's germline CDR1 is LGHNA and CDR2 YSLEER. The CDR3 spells CASSQDFQGNQPQHF. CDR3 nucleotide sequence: TGCGCCAGCAGCCAAGATTTTCAGGGGAATCAGCCCCAGCATTTT.

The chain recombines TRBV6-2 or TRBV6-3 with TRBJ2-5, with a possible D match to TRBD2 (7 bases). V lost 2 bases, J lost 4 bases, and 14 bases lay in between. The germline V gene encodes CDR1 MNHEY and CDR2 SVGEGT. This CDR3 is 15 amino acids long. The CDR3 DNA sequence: TGTGCCAGCAGTTACGTTCGGGGGGCCGGAGAGACCCAGTACTTC. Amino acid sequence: CASSYVRGAGETQYF.

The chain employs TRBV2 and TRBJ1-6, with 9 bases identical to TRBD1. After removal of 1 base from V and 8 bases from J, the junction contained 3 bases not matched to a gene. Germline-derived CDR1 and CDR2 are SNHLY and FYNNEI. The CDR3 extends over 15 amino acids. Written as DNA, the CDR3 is TGTGCCAGCAGTGAAGTGGGACAGGGTGATTCACCCCTCCACTTT. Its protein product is CASSEVGQGDSPLHF.

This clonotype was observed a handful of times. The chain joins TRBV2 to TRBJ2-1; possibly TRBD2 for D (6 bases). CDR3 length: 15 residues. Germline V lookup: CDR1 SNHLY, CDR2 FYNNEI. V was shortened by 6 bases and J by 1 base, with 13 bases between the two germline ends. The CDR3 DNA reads TGTGCCAGCAGCCGCCTAGCGAGTTCCTACAATGAGCAGTTCTTC. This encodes CASSRLASSYNEQFF.

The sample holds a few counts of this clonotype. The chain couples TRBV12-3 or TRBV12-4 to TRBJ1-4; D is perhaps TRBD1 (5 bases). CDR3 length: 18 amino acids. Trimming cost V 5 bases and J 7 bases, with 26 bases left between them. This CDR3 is CASSKEQGLGGTIEKLFF. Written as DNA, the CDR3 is TGTGCCAGCAGTAAAGAGCAGGGTTTGGGGGGAACAATTGAAAAACTGTTTTTT.

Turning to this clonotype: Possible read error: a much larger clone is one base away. The DNA for the CDR3 is TGCGCCAGCAGCCAAGCAGGTTTTAGCACAGAGACGCAGTATTTT. The encoded protein is CASSQAGFSTETQYF. J is TRBJ2-3 and V is TRBV4-1; D uncertain. CDR3 length: 15 residues. Germline V lookup: CDR1 MGHRA, CDR2 YSYEKL.

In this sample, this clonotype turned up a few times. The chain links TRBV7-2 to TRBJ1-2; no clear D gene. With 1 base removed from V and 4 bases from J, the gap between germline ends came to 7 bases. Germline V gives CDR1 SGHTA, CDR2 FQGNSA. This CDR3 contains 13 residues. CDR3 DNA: TGTGCCAGCAGCTTAGAGAGCAGCTATGGCTACACCTTC. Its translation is CASSLESSYGYTF.

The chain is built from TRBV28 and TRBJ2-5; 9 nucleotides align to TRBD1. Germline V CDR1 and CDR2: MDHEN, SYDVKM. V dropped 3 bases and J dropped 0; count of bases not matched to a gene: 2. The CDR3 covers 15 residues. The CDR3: CASSLGQGHQETQYF. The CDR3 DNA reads TGTGCCAGCAGTTTGGGACAGGGACACCAAGAGACCCAGTACTTC.

In DNA form, the CDR3 reads TGTGCCAGCACCTTAGGGGGACAGGCCGCGGATACGCAGTATTTT. This encodes CASTLGGQAADTQYF. The V and J genes are TRBV12-3 or TRBV12-4 and TRBJ2-3; 8 bases line up with TRBD1. This CDR3 spans 15 amino acids. V dropped 7 bases and J dropped 6; count of bases not matched to a gene: 12.

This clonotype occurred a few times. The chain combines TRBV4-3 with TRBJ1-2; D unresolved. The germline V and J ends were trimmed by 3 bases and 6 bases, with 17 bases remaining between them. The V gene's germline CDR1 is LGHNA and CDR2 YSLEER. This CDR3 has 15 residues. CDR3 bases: TGCGCCAGCAGCCAGGCTAGGGCGGGCTACAATGGCTACACCTTC. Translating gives CASSQARAGYNGYTF.

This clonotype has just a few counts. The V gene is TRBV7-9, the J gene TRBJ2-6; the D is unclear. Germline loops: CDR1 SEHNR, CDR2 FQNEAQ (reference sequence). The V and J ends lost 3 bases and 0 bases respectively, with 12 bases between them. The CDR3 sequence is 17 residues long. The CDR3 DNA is TGTGCCAGCAGCTTCGGACCAGATCCCTCTGGGGCCAACGTCCTGACTTTC. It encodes CASSFGPDPSGANVLTF.

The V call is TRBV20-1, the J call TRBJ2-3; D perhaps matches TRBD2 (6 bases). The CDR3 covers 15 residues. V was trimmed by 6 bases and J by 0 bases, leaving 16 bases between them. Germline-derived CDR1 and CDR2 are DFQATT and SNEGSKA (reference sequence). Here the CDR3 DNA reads TGCAGTGCCATTCCGGGACTGACTAGCACAGATACGCAGTATTTT. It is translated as CSAIPGLTSTDTQYF.

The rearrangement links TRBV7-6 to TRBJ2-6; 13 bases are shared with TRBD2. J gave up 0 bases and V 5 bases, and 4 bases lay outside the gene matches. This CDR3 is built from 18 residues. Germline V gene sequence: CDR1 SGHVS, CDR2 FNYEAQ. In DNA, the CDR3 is TGTGCCAGCAGCCAAACTAGCGGGGGGGTCTCTGGGGCCAACGTCCTGACTTTC. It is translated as CASSQTSGGVSGANVLTF.

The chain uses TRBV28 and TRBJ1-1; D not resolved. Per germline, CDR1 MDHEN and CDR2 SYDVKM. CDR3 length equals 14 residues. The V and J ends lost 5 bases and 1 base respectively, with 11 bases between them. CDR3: CASSTPGQNTEAFF. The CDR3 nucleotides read TGTGCCAGCAGTACCCCCGGGCAGAACACTGAAGCTTTCTTT.

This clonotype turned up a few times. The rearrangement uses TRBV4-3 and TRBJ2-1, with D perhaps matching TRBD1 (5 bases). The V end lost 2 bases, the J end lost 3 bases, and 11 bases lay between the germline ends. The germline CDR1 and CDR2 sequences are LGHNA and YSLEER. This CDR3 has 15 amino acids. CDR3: CASSQRQQDYNEQFF. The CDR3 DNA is TGCGCCAGCAGCCAAAGGCAACAGGACTACAATGAGCAGTTCTTC.

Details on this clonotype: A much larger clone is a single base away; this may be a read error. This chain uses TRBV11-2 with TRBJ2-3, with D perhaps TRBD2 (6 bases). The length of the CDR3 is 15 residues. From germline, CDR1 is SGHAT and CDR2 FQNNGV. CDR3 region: CAGSLDGTGTDTQYF. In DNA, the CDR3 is TGTGCCGGCAGCTTAGATGGGACTGGCACAGATACGCAGTATTTT.

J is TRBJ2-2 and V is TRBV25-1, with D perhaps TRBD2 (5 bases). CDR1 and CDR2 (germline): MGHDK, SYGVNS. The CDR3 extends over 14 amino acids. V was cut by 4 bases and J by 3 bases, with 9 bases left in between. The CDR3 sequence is CASSVFGDTGELFF. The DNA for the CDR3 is TGTGCCAGCAGTGTTTTCGGGGACACCGGGGAGCTGTTTTTT.

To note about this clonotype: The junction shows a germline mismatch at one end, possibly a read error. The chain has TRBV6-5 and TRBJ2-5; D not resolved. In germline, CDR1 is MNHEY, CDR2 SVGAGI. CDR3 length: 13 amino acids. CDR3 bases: TGTGTCAGCAGTTACGGTATTCAAGAGACCCAGTACTTC. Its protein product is CVSSYGIQETQYF.

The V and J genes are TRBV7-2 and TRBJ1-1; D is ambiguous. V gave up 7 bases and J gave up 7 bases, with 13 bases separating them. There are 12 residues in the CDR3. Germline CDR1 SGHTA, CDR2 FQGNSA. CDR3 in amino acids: CASTQYGSEAFF. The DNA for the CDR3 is TGTGCCAGCACCCAGTACGGTAGTGAAGCTTTCTTT.

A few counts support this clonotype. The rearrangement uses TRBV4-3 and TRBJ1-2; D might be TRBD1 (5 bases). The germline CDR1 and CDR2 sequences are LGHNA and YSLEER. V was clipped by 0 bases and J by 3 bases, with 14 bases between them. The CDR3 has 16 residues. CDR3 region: CASSQDLVRGDYGYTF. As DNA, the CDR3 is TGCGCCAGCAGCCAAGATCTGGTCCGGGGGGACTATGGCTACACCTTC.

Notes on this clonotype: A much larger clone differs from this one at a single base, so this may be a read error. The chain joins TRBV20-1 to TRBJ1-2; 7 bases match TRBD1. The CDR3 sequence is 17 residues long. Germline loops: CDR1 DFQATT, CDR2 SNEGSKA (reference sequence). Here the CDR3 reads CSTRLPRQGLTNYGYTF. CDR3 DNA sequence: TGCAGTACTAGACTTCCTCGACAGGGTTTAACGAACTATGGCTACACCTTC.

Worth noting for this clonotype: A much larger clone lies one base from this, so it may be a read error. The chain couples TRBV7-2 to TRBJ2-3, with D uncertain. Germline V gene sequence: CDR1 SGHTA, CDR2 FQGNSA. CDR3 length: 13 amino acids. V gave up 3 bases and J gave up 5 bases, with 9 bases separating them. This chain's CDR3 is CASSFQEIDTQYF. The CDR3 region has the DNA TGTGCCAGCAGCTTTCAGGAAATAGATACGCAGTATTTT.

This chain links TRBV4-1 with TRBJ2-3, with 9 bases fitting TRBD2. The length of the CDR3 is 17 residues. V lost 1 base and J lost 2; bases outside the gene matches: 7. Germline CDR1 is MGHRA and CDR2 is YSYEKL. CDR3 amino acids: CASSQAVPSGVTDTQYF. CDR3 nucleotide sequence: TGCGCCAGCAGCCAAGCCGTCCCTAGCGGGGTCACAGATACGCAGTATTTT.

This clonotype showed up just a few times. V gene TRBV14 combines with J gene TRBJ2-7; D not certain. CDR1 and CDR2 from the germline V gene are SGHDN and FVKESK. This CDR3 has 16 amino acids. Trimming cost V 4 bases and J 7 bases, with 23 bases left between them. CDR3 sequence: CASSPKDWVSYNEQYF. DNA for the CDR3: TGTGCCAGCAGCCCCAAAGACTGGGTCTCCTACAATGAGCAGTACTTC. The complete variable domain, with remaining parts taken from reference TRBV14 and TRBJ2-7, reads EAGVTQFPSHSVIEKGQTVTLRCDPISGHDNLYWYRRVMGKEIKFLLHFVKESKQDESGMPNNRFLAERTGGTYSTLKVQPAELEDSGVYFCASSPKDWVSYNEQYFGPGTRLTVT.

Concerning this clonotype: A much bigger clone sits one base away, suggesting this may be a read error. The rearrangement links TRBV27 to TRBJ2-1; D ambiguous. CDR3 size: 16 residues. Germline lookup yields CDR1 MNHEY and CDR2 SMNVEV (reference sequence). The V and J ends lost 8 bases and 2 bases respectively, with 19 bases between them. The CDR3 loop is CASRSGQTDPYNEQFF. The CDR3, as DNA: TGTGCCAGCCGTTCCGGGCAGACGGACCCCTACAATGAGCAGTTCTTC.

The CDR3 coding sequence is TGTGCCAGCACAGCGAGTGCGGGGGGAGGTCAGCCCCAGCATTTT. This gives the protein CASTASAGGGQPQHF. V and J are TRBV2 and TRBJ1-5; the D gene is possibly TRBD1 (5 bases). V lost 7 bases and J 6 bases, leaving 19 bases between the germline ends. CDR1 and CDR2 from the germline V gene are SNHLY and FYNNEI. The CDR3 runs to 15 residues.